What follows is one T cell receptor beta chain and its context. The authors' processing: Reference gene primer amplification in the assay estimated nucleated cell counts. Using immunoSEQ multiplex PCR, the repertoire was profiled, and TCRdb retains in-frame clones only, with some absent. V, J and clone size derive from that table, while D and trimming were established from the DNA sequence. This sample has 95,000 to 150,000 clones, with 78% found just once. This record comes from a study of blood T cell repertoires in COVID-19. Overall study: Donors in the United States, Italy and Spain gave samples during acute or convalescent COVID-19. T cells, B-cell-depleted T cells, or PBMCs provided the cDNA or gDNA that served as material.

Germline CDR1 SGHRS, CDR2 YFSETQ. V gave up 0 bases and J gave up 6 bases, with 15 bases separating them. The CDR3 runs to 15 residues. The TCR sequence derives from a man in his 70s with acute or convalescent COVID-19. Sequencing was done on a sample of peripheral blood. The V call is TRBV5-1, the J call TRBJ1-1; tentatively, D is TRBD1 (5 bases). CDR3 coding DNA: TGCGCCAGCAGCTTGGCCCCTGGGGCAGGGCCTGAAGCTTTCTTT. Its protein is CASSLAPGAGPEAFF.